This TCR beta chain was sequenced during a study of blood T cell repertoires in COVID-19. Study as a whole: Some COVID-19 samples were acute and others convalescent; all came from the United States, Italy and Spain. PBMCs, B-cell-depleted T cells, or T cells provided the cDNA or gDNA that made up the material.

Authors' processing steps: Nucleated cell counts were estimated from reference gene primer amplification. TCRdb keeps only in-frame clones here, not all; method: immunoSEQ multiplex PCR. That table furnishes V, J and clone size, whereas the DNA furnished D and trimming. The data contain some 150,000 clones, roughly nine tenths of them seen just once; the ten biggest clones take up under 2.5%. In germline, CDR1 is SGHDT, CDR2 YYEEEE. The CDR3 sequence is 12 residues long. V lost 1 base and J 4 bases, leaving 6 bases between the germline ends. Input material: peripheral blood. The clonotype was recovered from a woman in her seventies with acute or convalescent COVID-19. The chain employs TRBV5-6 and TRBJ2-7; D unclear. DNA of the CDR3: TGTGCCAGCAGCTTGACAATTTACGAGCAGTACTTC. It is translated as CASSLTIYEQYF.